This TCR beta chain derives from a study of blood T cell repertoires in COVID-19. Germline CDR1 is SGHKS and CDR2 is YYEKEE (reference sequence). V shed 1 base, J shed 4 bases, and the junction held 8 bases outside the gene matches. The CDR3 length is 17 residues. Method: immunoSEQ multiplex PCR; TCRdb's copy keeps in-frame clones and lacks some. The repertoire holds 140,000 or so clones, with approximately 73% as singletons. Material: peripheral blood. The chain links TRBV5-5 to TRBJ1-6; 7 bases agree with TRBD1. This receptor was identified in a man aged 55 to 70 with acute or convalescent COVID-19. The DNA of the CDR3 is TGTGCCAGCAGCTTGAGGGACGGGACAGAGTATAATTCACCCCTCCACTTT. Translating it yields CASSLRDGTEYNSPLHF.